Included here is one T cell receptor (beta chain) sequence, with context. In the study's own analysis: For nucleated cells, counts were estimated from reference gene primer amplification. Generated by immunoSEQ multiplex PCR, the TCRdb table keeps only in-frame clones and is missing some. V and J calls and clone size are given by that table; D and trimming were obtained from the DNA. Of fewer than 350,000 clones detected, over 75% appear once; the ten largest clones hold roughly 7%. The sample is drawn from a study of blood T cell repertoires in COVID-19. Across the whole study: The United States, Italy and Spain were the sources of the acute and convalescent COVID-19 samples. T cells, B-cell-depleted T cells, or PBMCs provided the cDNA or gDNA that served as material.

CDR1 is SGHTA and CDR2 is FQGNSA in the germline V gene. The CDR3 runs to 13 residues. V was shortened by 5 bases and J by 6 bases, with 12 bases between the two germline ends. The TCR originated in a woman aged 25-40 years with COVID-19, enrolled during active disease. The rearrangement uses TRBV7-2 and TRBJ2-3, with D possibly being TRBD1 (6 bases). Sequencing input: peripheral blood. CDR3 amino acids: CASSLYRDDTQYF. CDR3 DNA: TGTGCCAGCAGCCTTTACAGGGACGATACGCAGTATTTT.